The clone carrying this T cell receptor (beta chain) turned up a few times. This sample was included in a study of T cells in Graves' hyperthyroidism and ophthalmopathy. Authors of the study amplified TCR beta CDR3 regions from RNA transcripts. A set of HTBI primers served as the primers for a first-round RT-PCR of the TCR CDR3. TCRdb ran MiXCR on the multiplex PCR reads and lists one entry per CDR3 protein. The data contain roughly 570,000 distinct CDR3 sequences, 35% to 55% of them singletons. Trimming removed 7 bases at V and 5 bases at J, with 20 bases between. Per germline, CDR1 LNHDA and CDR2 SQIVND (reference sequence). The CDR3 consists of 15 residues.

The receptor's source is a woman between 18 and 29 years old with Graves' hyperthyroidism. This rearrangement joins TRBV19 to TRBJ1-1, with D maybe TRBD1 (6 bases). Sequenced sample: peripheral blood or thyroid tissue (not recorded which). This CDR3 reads CASTLIGGRRTEAFF. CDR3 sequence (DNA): TGTGCCAGTACCCTAATAGGGGGGCGGAGGACTGAAGCTTTCTTT. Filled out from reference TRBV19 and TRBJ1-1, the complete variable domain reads DGGITQSPKYLFRKEGQNVTLSCEQNLNHDAMYWYRQDPGQGLRLIYYSQIVNDFQKGDIAEGYSVSREKKESFPLTVTSAQKNPTAFYLCASTLIGGRRTEAFFGQGTRLTVV.